The rows below give T cell receptor beta chains drawn from one sample of a study of T cells in Graves' hyperthyroidism and ophthalmopathy. Each CDR3 protein is one row after TCRdb ran MiXCR on the multiplex PCR reads. The sample has some 270,000 distinct CDR3 sequences, roughly an eighth seen once; the top ten hold around 8%. Sequenced input: blood. Receptor source: a woman in her forties with Graves' hyperthyroidism. Each CDR3 is given with its conserved first and last residue. The order of the fields is clone size, D gene, J gene, V gene, CDR3 protein, CDR3 DNA. The D gene is left open where the match is weak. Clone size is stated in some rows and not others, as once, few, many or a class when expanded.

many TRBD1 TRBJ1-2 TRBV6-1 CATLPGTGGGGYTF TGTGCCACCCTACCCGGGACAGGGGGCGGTGGCTACACCTTC
many TRBD2 TRBJ2-1 TRBV29-1 CSVETMAGVKYNEQFF TGCAGCGTTGAAACGATGGCGGGAGTAAAGTACAATGAGCAGTTCTTC
many NA TRBJ1-6 TRBV20-1 CSPERGNSPLHF TGCAGCCCTGAGCGAGGGAATTCACCCCTCCACTTT
many NA TRBJ1-1 TRBV7-9 CASSHPRRGTEAFF TGTGCCAGCAGCCACCCCAGACGGGGGACTGAAGCTTTCTTT
NA TRBD1 TRBJ2-3 TRBV24-1 CATSDRTRTGVHSQPQYF TGTGCCACCAGTGACCGAACCCGGACAGGGGTACACAGTCAGCCCCAGTATTTT
many NA TRBJ1-2 TRBV6-4 CASSDSMGGASGYTF TGTGCCAGCAGTGACTCAATGGGGGGCGCATCTGGCTACACCTTC
many TRBD1 TRBJ2-1 TRBV27 CAPRGQGAREQFF TGTGCCCCCCGGGGACAGGGGGCCCGCGAGCAGTTCTTC
NA NA TRBJ1-1 TRBV18 CASSPGYREIKAFF TGTGCCAGCTCACCCGGTTACAGGGAAATTAAAGCTTTCTTT
many NA TRBJ2-1 TRBV6-1 CASHSRAGRNEQFF TGTGCCTCCCATTCCAGGGCAGGCCGCAATGAGCAGTTCTTC
NA NA TRBJ2-7 TRBV5-1 CASSLVTDSYEQYF TGCGCCAGCAGCTTGGTAACAGACTCCTACGAGCAGTACTTC
NA NA TRBJ1-4 TRBV30 CAWNSPRDRNEKLFF TGTGCCTGGAATTCCCCCCGGGACCGGAATGAAAAACTGTTTTTT
many NA TRBJ1-1 TRBV12-3/TRBV12-4 CASRRRITEAFF TGTGCCAGCAGGCGCAGGATAACTGAAGCTTTCTTT
many NA TRBJ2-3 TRBV7-8 CASSFRTDTQYF TGTGCCAGCAGCTTCCGCACAGATACGCAGTATTTT
NA NA TRBJ1-4 TRBV28 CASSLSRPPNEKLFF TGTGCCAGCAGTTTATCGCGGCCCCCTAATGAAAAACTGTTTTTT
NA TRBD2 TRBJ2-5 TRBV5-1 CASSLAAGGPPESQYF TGCGCCAGCAGCTTGGCAGCGGGAGGCCCCCCAGAGAGCCAGTACTTC
few TRBD2 TRBJ2-7 TRBV7-9 CASSHPPGLAGEGSYEQYF TGTGCCAGCAGCCACCCCCCGGGACTAGCGGGAGAAGGGTCCTACGAGCAGTACTTC
NA NA TRBJ2-7 TRBV12-3/TRBV12-4 CAGSLVGRYEQYF TGTGCCGGCAGTTTGGTTGGGCGGTACGAGCAGTACTTC
many NA TRBJ1-1 TRBV4-1 CASSRGELLGNTEAFF TGCGCCAGCAGCCGAGGAGAGCTTCTAGGGAACACTGAAGCTTTCTTT